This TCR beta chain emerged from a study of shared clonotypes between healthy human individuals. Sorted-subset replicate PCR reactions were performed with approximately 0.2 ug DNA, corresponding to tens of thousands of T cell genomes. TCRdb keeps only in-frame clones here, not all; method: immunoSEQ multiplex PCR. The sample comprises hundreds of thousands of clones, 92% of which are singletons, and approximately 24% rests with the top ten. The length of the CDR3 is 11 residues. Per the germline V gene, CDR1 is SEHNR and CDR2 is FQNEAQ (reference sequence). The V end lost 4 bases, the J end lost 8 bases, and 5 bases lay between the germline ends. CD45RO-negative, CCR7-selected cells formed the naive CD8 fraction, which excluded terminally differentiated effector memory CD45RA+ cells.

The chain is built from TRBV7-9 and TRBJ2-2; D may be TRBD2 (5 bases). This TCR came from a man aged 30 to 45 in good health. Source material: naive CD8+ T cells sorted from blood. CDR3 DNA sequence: TGTGCCAGCAGCTGGGAGGGGGAGCTGTTTTTT. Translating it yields CASSWEGELFF.